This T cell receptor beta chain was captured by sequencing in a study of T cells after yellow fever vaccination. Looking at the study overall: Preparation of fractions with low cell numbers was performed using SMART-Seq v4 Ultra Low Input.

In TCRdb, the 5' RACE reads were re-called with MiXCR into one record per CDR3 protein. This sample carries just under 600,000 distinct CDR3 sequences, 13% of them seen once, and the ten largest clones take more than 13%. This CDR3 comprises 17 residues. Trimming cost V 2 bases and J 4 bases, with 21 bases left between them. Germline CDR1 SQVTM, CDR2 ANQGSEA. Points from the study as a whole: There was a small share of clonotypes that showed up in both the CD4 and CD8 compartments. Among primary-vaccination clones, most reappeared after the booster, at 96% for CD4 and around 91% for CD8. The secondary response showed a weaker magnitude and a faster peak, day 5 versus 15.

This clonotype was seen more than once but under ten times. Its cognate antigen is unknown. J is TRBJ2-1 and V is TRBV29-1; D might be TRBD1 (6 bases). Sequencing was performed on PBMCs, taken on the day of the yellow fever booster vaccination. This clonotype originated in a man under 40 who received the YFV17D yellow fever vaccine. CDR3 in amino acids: CSVEWLGAPLQYNEQFF. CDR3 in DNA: TGCAGCGTTGAATGGTTGGGGGCCCCTTTACAATACAATGAGCAGTTCTTC.